The TCR beta chain described here comes from a study of cytomegalovirus exposure and HLA in healthy donors. Here immunoSEQ multiplex PCR was the method, and the copy in TCRdb shows in-frame clones only, minus some. The sample contains a few hundred thousand clones, around nine tenths of which appear only once. Germline V gives CDR1 MNHNS, CDR2 SASEGT. The CDR3 contains 14 residues. Trimming left V 5 bases short and J 3 bases short, with 13 bases between. This sequence originates from a woman under 30 in good health and CMV-seronegative. J is TRBJ1-2 and V is TRBV6-1, with D unresolved. Material: PBMCs. CDR3 loop: CASSPLVDYYGYTF. CDR3 coding DNA: TGTGCCAGCAGTCCCTTGGTAGACTACTATGGCTACACCTTC.